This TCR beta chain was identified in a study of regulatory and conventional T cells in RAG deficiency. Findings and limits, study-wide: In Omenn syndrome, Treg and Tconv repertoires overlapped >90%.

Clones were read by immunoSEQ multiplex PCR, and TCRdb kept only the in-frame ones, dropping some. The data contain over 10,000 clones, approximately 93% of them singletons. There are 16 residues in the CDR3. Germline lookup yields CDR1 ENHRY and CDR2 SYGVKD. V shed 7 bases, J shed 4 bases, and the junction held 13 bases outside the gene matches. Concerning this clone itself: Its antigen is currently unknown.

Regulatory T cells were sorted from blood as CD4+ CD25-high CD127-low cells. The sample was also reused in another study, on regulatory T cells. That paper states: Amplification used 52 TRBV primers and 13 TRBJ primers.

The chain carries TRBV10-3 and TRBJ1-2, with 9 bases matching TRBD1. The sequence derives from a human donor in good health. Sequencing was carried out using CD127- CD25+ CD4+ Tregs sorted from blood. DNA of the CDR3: TGTGCCATCACTCCGGACAGGGGCGTGGTTTCCTATGGCTACACCTTC. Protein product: CAITPDRGVVSYGYTF.